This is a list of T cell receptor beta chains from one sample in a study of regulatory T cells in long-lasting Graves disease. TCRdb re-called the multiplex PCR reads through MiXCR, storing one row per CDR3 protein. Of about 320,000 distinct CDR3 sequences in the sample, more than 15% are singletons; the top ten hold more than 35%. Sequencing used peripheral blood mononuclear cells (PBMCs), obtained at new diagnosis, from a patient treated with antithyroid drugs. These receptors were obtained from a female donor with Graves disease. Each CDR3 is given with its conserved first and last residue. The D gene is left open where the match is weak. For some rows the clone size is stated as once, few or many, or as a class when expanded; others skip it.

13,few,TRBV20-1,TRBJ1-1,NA,TGCAGTGCCCGCCCGTACGGGGCTCATGAAGCTTTCTTT,CSARPYGAHEAFF
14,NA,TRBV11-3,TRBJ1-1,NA,TGTGCCAGCAGCTCTAGGCTCACGGGAACTGAAGCTTTCTTT,CASSSRLTGTEAFF
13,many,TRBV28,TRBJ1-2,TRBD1,TGTGCCAGCAGCCGGGACAGGGTCTATGGCTACACCTTC,CASSRDRVYGYTF
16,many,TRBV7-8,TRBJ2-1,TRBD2,TGTGCCAGCAGTCTAGGACTAGCGCCCTCCTTGTTGGAGCAGTTCTTC,CASSLGLAPSLLEQFF
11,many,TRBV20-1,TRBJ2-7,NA,TGCAGTGCTGCCCAGGGTCGAGAGCAGTACTTC,CSAAQGREQYF
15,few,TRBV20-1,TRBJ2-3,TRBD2,TGCAGTGCTAGAGATATCCAGCGGGAGTGGGATACGCAGTATTTT,CSARDIQREWDTQYF
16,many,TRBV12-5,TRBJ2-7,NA,TGTGCTAGTGGCTCCACTCCGGCAGGGCCGGGCCACGAGCAGTACTTC,CASGSTPAGPGHEQYF
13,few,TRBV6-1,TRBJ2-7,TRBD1,TGTGCCAGCAGTGGCCGGACAGGGTACGAGCAGTACTTC,CASSGRTGYEQYF
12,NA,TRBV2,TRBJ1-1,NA,TGTGCCAGCATCCGACTGAACACTGAAGCTTTCTTT,CASIRLNTEAFF
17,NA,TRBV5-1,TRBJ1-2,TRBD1,TGCGCCAGCAGCTGGAACTTTTTAACAGGGGACGACTATGGCTACACCTTC,CASSWNFLTGDDYGYTF
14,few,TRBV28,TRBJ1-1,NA,TGTGCCAGCAGTTTACCTACAGAGAACCGTGAAGCTTTCTTT,CASSLPTENREAFF
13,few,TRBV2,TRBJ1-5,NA,TGTGCCAGCACTAGGGGAGCAGGGCAGCCCCAGCATTTT,CASTRGAGQPQHF
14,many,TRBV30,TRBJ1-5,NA,TGTGCCTGGAGATTGACGGCCAACGGGGGGCCCCAGCATTTT,CAWRLTANGGPQHF
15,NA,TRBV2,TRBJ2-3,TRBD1,TGTGCCAGCAGTGAGACAGGGCCTAGCACAGATACGCAGTATTTT,CASSETGPSTDTQYF
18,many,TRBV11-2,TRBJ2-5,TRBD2,TGTGCCAGCAGCTTAGGACGACTAGCGGGAGGCCTACAAGAGACCCAGTACTTC,CASSLGRLAGGLQETQYF
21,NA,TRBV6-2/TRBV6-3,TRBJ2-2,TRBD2,TGTGCCAGCAGTTTAGGTCCCATAATAGCGGGAGATTCGCCGAACACCGGGGAGCTGTTTTTT,CASSLGPIIAGDSPNTGELFF
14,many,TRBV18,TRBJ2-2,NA,TGTGCCAGCTCACCATCCGGAAACACCGGGGAGCTGTTTTTT,CASSPSGNTGELFF
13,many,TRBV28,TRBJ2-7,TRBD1,TGTGCCAGCCTAGACAGGGGGACCTACGAGCAGTACTTC,CASLDRGTYEQYF
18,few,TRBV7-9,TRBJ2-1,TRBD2,TGTGCCAGCAGCTCTCGGGGGGGGACTAGCGGGAGAGTCAATGAGCAGTTCTTC,CASSSRGGTSGRVNEQFF
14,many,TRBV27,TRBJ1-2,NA,TGTGCCAGCAGTTTATCGACGGAGGAGGATGGCTACACCTTC,CASSLSTEEDGYTF
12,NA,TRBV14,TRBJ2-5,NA,TGTGCCAGCAGCTTGGGGTTCGAGACCCAGTACTTC,CASSLGFETQYF
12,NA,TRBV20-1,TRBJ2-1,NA,TGCAGTCTATCAGCGGGTGACAATGAGCAGTTCTTC,CSLSAGDNEQFF
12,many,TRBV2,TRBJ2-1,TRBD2,TGTGCCGGAAGACTAGCGGGGCTTGAGCAGTTCTTC,CAGRLAGLEQFF
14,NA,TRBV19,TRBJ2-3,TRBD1,TGTGCCAGTGGACAGGGACAACGAAGAGATACGCAGTATTTT,CASGQGQRRDTQYF
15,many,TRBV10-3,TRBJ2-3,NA,TGTGCCATCAGTGACGTTACAGGGAGCACAGATACGCAGTATTTT,CAISDVTGSTDTQYF
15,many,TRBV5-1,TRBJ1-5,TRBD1,TGCGCCAGCAGCGTAGGACAGGGCAACAATCAGCCCCAGCATTTT,CASSVGQGNNQPQHF
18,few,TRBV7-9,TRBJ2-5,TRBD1,TGTGCCAGCAGCCCAGGGACAGCACGAATTATACACCAAGAGACCCAGTACTTC,CASSPGTARIIHQETQYF
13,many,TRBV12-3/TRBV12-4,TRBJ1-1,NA,TGTGCCAGCAGTCAGGGCGTGGGCACTGAAGCTTTCTTT,CASSQGVGTEAFF
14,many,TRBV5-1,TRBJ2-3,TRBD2,TGTGCCAGCAGTTTGGAGGGGAGGGCAGATACGCAGTATTTT,CASSLEGRADTQYF
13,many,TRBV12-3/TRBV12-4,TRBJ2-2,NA,TGTGCCAGCAGTTTAATAGCCACCGGGGAGCTGTTTTTT,CASSLIATGELFF
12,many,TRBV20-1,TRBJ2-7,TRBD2,TGCAGTGCCCAAGCGGGAGTTTACGAGCAGTACTTC,CSAQAGVYEQYF
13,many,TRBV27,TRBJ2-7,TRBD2,TGTGCCAGCGGAATAGCGGGCGACTACGAGCAGTACTTC,CASGIAGDYEQYF
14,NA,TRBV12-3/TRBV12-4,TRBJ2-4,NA,TGTGCCAGCAGTTTCGGACTAGCCAAAAACATTCAGTACTTC,CASSFGLAKNIQYF
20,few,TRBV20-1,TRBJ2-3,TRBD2,TGCAGTGCTAGAGATGTGAGGACTAGCGGGAGCCGCAACCCTACAGATACGCAGTATTTT,CSARDVRTSGSRNPTDTQYF
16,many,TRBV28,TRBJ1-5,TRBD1,TGTGCCAGCAGTCTGGGCAGGACAGGTTGGCATCAGCCCCAGCATTTT,CASSLGRTGWHQPQHF
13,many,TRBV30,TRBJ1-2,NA,TGTGCCTGGAGTGTCCAGGCGGGCTCTGGCTACACCTTC,CAWSVQAGSGYTF
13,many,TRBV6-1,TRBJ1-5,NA,TGTGCCAGCATCCAGGGGAACAATCAGCCCCAGCATTTT,CASIQGNNQPQHF
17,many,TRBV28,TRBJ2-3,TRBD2,TGTGCCAGCAGTTTATTTGCTAGCGGGAGTTTCGCAGATACGCAGTATTTT,CASSLFASGSFADTQYF
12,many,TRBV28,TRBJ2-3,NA,TGTGCCACCAGACAGCGAACAGATACGCAGTATTTT,CATRQRTDTQYF
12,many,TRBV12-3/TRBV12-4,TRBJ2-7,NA,TGTGCCAGCAGCCAAGTTGGAGGTCGAGAGTACTTC,CASSQVGGREYF
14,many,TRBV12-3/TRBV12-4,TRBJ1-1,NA,TGTGCCAGCAGTTTATTCGGGTGGAACACTGAAGCTTTCTTT,CASSLFGWNTEAFF
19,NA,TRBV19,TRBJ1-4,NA,TGTGCCAGTAGTATAGGCTCCGGCACCCGTGTATTGCCTAATGAAAAACTGTTTTTT,CASSIGSGTRVLPNEKLFF
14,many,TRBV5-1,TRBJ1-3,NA,TGCGCCAGCAGCCTGGGGGGACAAGGAAACACCATATATTTT,CASSLGGQGNTIYF
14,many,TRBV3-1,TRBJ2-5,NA,TGTGCCAGCAGCCAAGATTGGAGTCGGGAGACCCAGTACTTC,CASSQDWSRETQYF
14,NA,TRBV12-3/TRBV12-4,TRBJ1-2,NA,TGTGCCAGCAGTTCCACGGGACAACGCTATGGCTACACCTTC,CASSSTGQRYGYTF